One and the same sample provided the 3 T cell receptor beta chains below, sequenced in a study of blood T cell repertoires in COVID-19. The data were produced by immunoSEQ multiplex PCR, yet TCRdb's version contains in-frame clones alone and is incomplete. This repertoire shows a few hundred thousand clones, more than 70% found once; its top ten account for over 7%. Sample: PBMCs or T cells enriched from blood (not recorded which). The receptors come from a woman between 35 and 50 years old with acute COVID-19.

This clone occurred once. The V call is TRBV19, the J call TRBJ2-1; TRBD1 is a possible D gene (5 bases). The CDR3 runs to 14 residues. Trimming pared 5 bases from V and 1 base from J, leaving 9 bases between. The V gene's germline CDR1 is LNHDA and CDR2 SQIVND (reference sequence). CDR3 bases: TGTGCCAGTAGTCTGGACATTTCCTACAATGAGCAGTTCTTC. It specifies CASSLDISYNEQFF.

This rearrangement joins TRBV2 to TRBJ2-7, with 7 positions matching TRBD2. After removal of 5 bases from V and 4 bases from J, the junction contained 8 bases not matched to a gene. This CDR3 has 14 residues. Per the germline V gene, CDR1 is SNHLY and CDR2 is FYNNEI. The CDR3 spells CASSSLWGGYEQYF. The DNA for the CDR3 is TGTGCCAGCAGTTCCTTGTGGGGGGGGTACGAGCAGTACTTC.

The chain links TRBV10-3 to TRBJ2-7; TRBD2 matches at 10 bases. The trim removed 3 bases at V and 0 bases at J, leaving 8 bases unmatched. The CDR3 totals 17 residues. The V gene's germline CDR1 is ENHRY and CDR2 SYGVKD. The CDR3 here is CAISDTLSGRVSYEQYF. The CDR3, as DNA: TGTGCCATCAGTGATACACTAAGCGGGAGGGTCTCCTACGAGCAGTACTTC.